The TCR beta chain under discussion was sequenced for a study of blood T cell repertoires in COVID-19. Looked up from germline, CDR1 is SGHNT and CDR2 is YYREEE (reference sequence). The CDR3 has 15 residues. V shed 4 bases and J 4 bases; nucleotides not matched to a gene: 5. The repertoire was sequenced with immunoSEQ multiplex PCR; TCRdb's copy has only in-frame clones and lacks some. Here the sample spans roughly 200,000 clones, 75% to 90% being singletons. This TCR was recovered from a woman older than 75 with COVID-19, enrolled during active disease. The sequenced sample consisted of peripheral blood. V is TRBV5-4 and J is TRBJ2-7; 13 nucleotides align to TRBD2. CDR3: CASSTRTSGGYEQYF. CDR3 nucleotides: TGTGCCAGCAGCACCCGGACTAGCGGGGGATACGAGCAGTACTTC.